These 19 T cell receptor beta chains were all obtained from the same sample, sequenced in a study of blood T cell repertoires in COVID-19. TCRdb's copy holds only in-frame clones and misses some; the assay was immunoSEQ multiplex PCR. Of approximately 210,000 clones listed, 75% to 85% are singletons. The sample comprised PBMCs or T cells enriched from blood (not recorded which). The receptors stem from a man aged 25-40 years with acute COVID-19.

The chain couples TRBV9 to TRBJ1-1; no definite D call. The CDR3 loop spans 17 amino acids. V was pared by 3 bases and J by 4 bases, with 22 bases between. Germline assignment: CDR1 SGDLS and CDR2 YYNGEE. In DNA, the CDR3 is TGTGCCAGCAGCGGAGGCCCCCAGGCCCTCGGGGTCACTGAAGCTTTCTTT. Translation gives CASSGGPQALGVTEAFF.

The V call is TRBV6-5, the J call TRBJ1-1; D perhaps matches TRBD1 (6 bases). The CDR3 has 14 amino acids. The V and J ends lost 6 bases and 0 bases respectively, with 11 bases between them. Germline-derived CDR1 and CDR2 are MNHEY and SVGAGI. The CDR3 DNA reads as TGTGCCAGCAGAGGACAGAACTTGAACACTGAAGCTTTCTTT. This codes for CASRGQNLNTEAFF.

The chain recombines TRBV30 with TRBJ1-5, with TRBD1 as a possible D gene (5 bases). Germline CDR1 reads GTSNPN; CDR2 reads SVGIG (reference sequence). The CDR3 loop spans 13 amino acids. V shed 2 bases and J shed 9 bases, with 14 bases lying between them. As DNA, the CDR3 is TGTGCCTGGAGTCCTTCAGGGAACGGGCCCCAGCATTTT. This codes for CAWSPSGNGPQHF.

This clone has just one count. V usage is TRBV3-1 (or the pseudogene TRBV3-2) and J usage is TRBJ2-1; 10 bases align to TRBD2. This CDR3 has 15 amino acids. Germline V gives CDR1 LGHDT, CDR2 YNNKEL (reference sequence). V shed 0 bases, J shed 10 bases, and the junction held 6 bases outside the gene matches. The CDR3 sequence is CASSQDRPSGGEQFF. The CDR3 DNA follows: TGTGCCAGCAGCCAAGATCGTCCTAGCGGGGGAGAGCAGTTCTTC.

Only a few counts were recorded for this clone. The chain couples TRBV30 to TRBJ1-5, with 8 bases identical to TRBD1. CDR3 length: 12 amino acids. Germline V gene sequence: CDR1 GTSNPN, CDR2 SVGIG (reference sequence). The V segment lost 5 bases and the J segment 6 bases; nucleotides outside the gene matches: 3. In DNA form, the CDR3 reads TGTGCCTGGGACAGGGGCGGTCAGCCCCAGCATTTT. Translating gives CAWDRGGQPQHF.

The rearrangement uses TRBV15 and TRBJ1-1; D is unclear. CDR3 size: 14 residues. CDR1 LNHNV and CDR2 YYDKDF come from the germline V gene (reference sequence). Trimming removed 7 bases at V and 1 base at J, with 13 bases between. The CDR3 DNA follows: TGTGCCACCAAAAGTTCCGCGGCGAACACTGAAGCTTTCTTT. Its translation: CATKSSAANTEAFF.

This clone was detected a few times. The genes are TRBV28 and TRBJ1-1, with 7 positions matching TRBD1. The CDR3 is 15 amino acids. Trimming took 2 bases from V and 4 from J; bases not matched to a gene: 7. Germline values: CDR1 MDHEN, CDR2 SYDVKM. CDR3 DNA sequence: TGTGCCAGCAGTTTACCCTCGACAGGGAGCACTGAAGCTTTCTTT. Translating it yields CASSLPSTGSTEAFF.

The chain joins TRBV6-5 to TRBJ1-2; 9 bases fit TRBD1. V shed 6 bases, J shed 4 bases, and the junction held 6 bases outside the gene matches. The CDR3 covers 14 residues. The germline gives CDR1 MNHEY, CDR2 SVGAGI. DNA for the CDR3: TGTGCCAGCAGGAGGGGGACAGGGTCCTATGGCTACACCTTC. It translates to CASRRGTGSYGYTF.

The chain couples TRBV7-3 to TRBJ1-2, with 7 bases lining up with TRBD1. Trimming took 4 bases from V and 4 from J; bases not matched to a gene: 12. Germline CDR1 SGHTA, CDR2 FQGTGA. The CDR3 loop spans 16 amino acids. DNA of the CDR3: TGTGCCAGCAGCTCGCAGGGGGTTGCTGGGGCCTATGGCTACACCTTC. Protein: CASSSQGVAGAYGYTF.

This clone was observed a handful of times. The chain is built from TRBV5-5 and TRBJ2-3, with D perhaps TRBD1 (6 bases). Germline values: CDR1 SGHKS, CDR2 YYEKEE (reference sequence). Trimming left V 0 bases short and J 4 bases short, with 15 bases between. The CDR3 consists of 16 residues. The CDR3 loop is CASSLAPARGADTQYF. CDR3 nucleotide sequence: TGTGCCAGCAGCTTGGCCCCCGCCAGGGGAGCAGATACGCAGTATTTT.

V and J are TRBV2 and TRBJ1-3; TRBD1 aligns across 8 bases. Per germline, CDR1 SNHLY and CDR2 FYNNEI. The length of the CDR3 is 14 residues. V lost 5 bases, J lost 4 bases, and 4 bases stayed unmatched. The CDR3 here is CASSTAGGGNTIYF. CDR3 DNA sequence: TGTGCCAGCAGTACGGCAGGGGGCGGAAACACCATATATTTT.

The rearrangement joins TRBV5-1 to TRBJ2-7; TRBD2 might be the D (6 bases). The CDR3 is made up of 13 amino acids. V gave up 2 bases and J gave up 3 bases, with 9 bases separating them. CDR1 SGHRS and CDR2 YFSETQ come from the germline V gene. This chain's CDR3 is CASSFDGGYEQYF. In nucleotides, the CDR3 is TGCGCCAGCAGCTTTGACGGGGGCTACGAGCAGTACTTC.

The CDR3 loop reads CASSVEAGYGYTF. In DNA, the CDR3 is TGTGCCAGCAGCGTAGAGGCAGGCTATGGCTACACCTTC. The J gene is TRBJ1-2, the V gene TRBV9; no clear D. Trimming took 0 bases from V and 4 from J, leaving 7 bases between them. CDR3 length: 13 amino acids. Germline V CDR1 and CDR2: SGDLS, YYNGEE. The whole variable domain, remainder taken from reference TRBV9 and TRBJ1-2, is DSGVTQTPKHLITATGQRVTLRCSPRSGDLSVYWYQQSLDQGLQFLIQYYNGEERAKGNILERFSAQQFPDLHSELNLSSLELGDSALYFCASSVEAGYGYTFGSGTRLTVV.

The rearrangement joins TRBV28 to TRBJ1-1; tentative D call: TRBD1 (6 bases). Trimming removed 4 bases from V and 10 bases from J, with 13 bases in between. This CDR3 is 12 amino acids long. Germline V gene sequence: CDR1 MDHEN, CDR2 SYDVKM. The CDR3 region is CASSWGQGRAFF. DNA for the CDR3: TGTGCCAGCAGTTGGGGGCAGGGGAGAGCTTTCTTT.

This clone has only a few counts. The gene calls are TRBV3-1 (or the pseudogene TRBV3-2) and TRBJ1-4; 8 bases agree with TRBD1. V lost 1 base to trimming and J lost 10 bases; unmatched junction nucleotides: 8. CDR3 length equals 15 residues. The germline V gene has CDR1 LGHDT and CDR2 YNNKEL (reference sequence). The CDR3, as DNA: TGTGCCAGCAGCCAAGGGGTGGACAGGGAGGGAAAACTGTTTTTT. This sequence encodes CASSQGVDREGKLFF.

This chain joins TRBV27 and TRBJ2-7; TRBD1 agrees at 7 bases. Germline V lookup: CDR1 MNHEY, CDR2 SMNVEV (reference sequence). With 3 bases clipped from V and 2 bases from J, the junction kept 1 base outside the gene matches. The CDR3 loop spans 13 amino acids. CDR3 coding DNA: TGTGCCAGCAGTTTGGGGACAGCCTACGAGCAGTACTTC. This sequence encodes CASSLGTAYEQYF.

V gene TRBV4-1 combines with J gene TRBJ1-1; weak D call: TRBD1 (5 bases). This CDR3 is 14 amino acids long. Germline V lookup: CDR1 MGHRA, CDR2 YSYEKL. Trimming took off 3 bases at V and 10 bases at J, with 18 bases between the two ends. CDR3: CASSQPDSRKLAFF. CDR3 nucleotide sequence: TGCGCCAGCAGCCAGCCCGACAGTCGAAAGTTAGCTTTCTTT.

The chain joins TRBV5-4 to TRBJ1-4, with D perhaps TRBD1 (6 bases). Germline V gives CDR1 SGHNT, CDR2 YYREEE (reference sequence). The CDR3 is made up of 15 amino acids. Trimming shortened V by 4 bases and J by 8 bases, and 18 bases separated the two germline ends. The CDR3 region is CASSPGWGLEEKLFF. The CDR3, as DNA: TGTGCCAGCAGCCCTGGCTGGGGGCTGGAGGAAAAACTGTTTTTT. Full variable domain (rest looked up from reference TRBV5-4 and TRBJ1-4): ETGVTQSPTHLIKTRGQQVTLRCSSQSGHNTVSWYQQALGQGPQFIFQYYREEENGRGNFPPRFSGLQFPNYSSELNVNALELDDSALYLCASSPGWGLEEKLFFGSGTQLSVL.

CDR3 in DNA: TGCGCCAGCAGCCTCCAAACGACGGGGAACACTGAAGCTTTCTTT. Residues: CASSLQTTGNTEAFF. The chain combines TRBV5-1 with TRBJ1-1; D unresolved. The CDR3 has 15 residues. Germline CDR1 SGHRS, CDR2 YFSETQ. V lost 4 bases and J 1 base, leaving 14 bases between the germline ends.